A single sample gave rise to the 29 T cell receptor beta chains below, sequenced in a study of tissue T cells after allogeneic stem cell transplantation. TCRdb keeps only in-frame clones here, not all; method: immunoSEQ multiplex PCR. The sample lists about 25,000 clones; less than 85% were seen once. This material consisted of tissue from the ileum, taken at autopsy. These receptors all come from a female donor of 60 years or more with lung cancer.

The chain couples TRBV6-5 to TRBJ1-4; 7 bases match TRBD1. The CDR3 sequence is 14 residues long. V gave up 2 bases and J gave up 7 bases; unmatched junction bases: 4. Per germline, CDR1 MNHEY and CDR2 SVGAGI. DNA of the CDR3: TGTGCCAGCAGTTACGACAGGGCGGGTGAAAAACTGTTTTTT. It specifies CASSYDRAGEKLFF.

The chain employs TRBV27 and TRBJ2-1; 10 nucleotides match TRBD2. Trimming at V came to 4 bases and at J to 0 bases, leaving 0 bases not matched to a gene. CDR1 is MNHEY and CDR2 is SMNVEV in the germline V gene (reference sequence). The CDR3 consists of 15 residues. In DNA, the CDR3 is TGTGCCAGCAGTTCTAGCGGGAGCTCCTACAATGAGCAGTTCTTC. Translated: CASSSSGSSYNEQFF.

The genes are TRBV5-1 and TRBJ2-7, with 7 bases that match TRBD1. Looked up from germline, CDR1 is SGHRS and CDR2 is YFSETQ. CDR3 size: 12 residues. With V trimmed by 6 bases and J by 3 bases, 3 bases remained unmatched. The CDR3 region is CASNRQGYEQYF. CDR3 DNA: TGCGCCAGCAACCGACAGGGCTACGAGCAGTACTTC. The full variable domain, with the rest looked up from reference TRBV5-1 and TRBJ2-7, is KAGVTQTPRYLIKTRGQQVTLSCSPISGHRSVSWYQQTPGQGLQFLFEYFSETQRNKGNFPGRFSGRQFSNSRSEMNVSTLELGDSALYLCASNRQGYEQYFGPGTRLTVT.

The rearrangement joins TRBV6-1 to TRBJ1-5; possibly TRBD1 for D (6 bases). Deletions cut 0 bases from V and 10 bases from J, with 13 bases between. The CDR3 is made up of 14 amino acids. Germline CDR1 MNHNS, CDR2 SASEGT. The CDR3 protein is CASSEARGGRPQHF. In nucleotides, the CDR3 is TGTGCCAGCAGTGAAGCGCGGGGGGGGCGTCCCCAGCATTTT.

The CDR3 nucleotides read TGTGCCACCAGTGATGTCCGAGGTGGGGAGACCCAGTACTTC. Amino acids: CATSDVRGGETQYF. The chain recombines TRBV24-1 with TRBJ2-5; D is undetermined. The V end lost 3 bases, the J end lost 5 bases, and 12 bases lay between the germline ends. Per the germline V gene, CDR1 is KGHDR and CDR2 is SFDVKD. The CDR3 contains 14 residues.

The chain links TRBV7-2 to TRBJ1-1; D is possibly TRBD1 (5 bases). Germline CDR1 reads SGHTA; CDR2 reads FQGNSA. V was clipped by 1 base and J by 1 base, with 7 bases between them. The CDR3 has 14 residues. The chain's CDR3 is CASSLGGKNTEAFF. The DNA of the CDR3 is TGTGCCAGCAGCTTAGGGGGGAAGAACACTGAAGCTTTCTTT. Together with reference TRBV7-2 and TRBJ1-1, the CDR3 gives the full variable domain: GAGVSQSPSNKVTEKGKDVELRCDPISGHTALYWYRQSLGQGLEFLIYFQGNSAPDKSGLPSDRFSAERTGGSVSTLTIQRTQQEDSAVYLCASSLGGKNTEAFFGQGTRLTVV.

The chain has TRBV19 and TRBJ2-5; D remains ambiguous. The CDR3 spans 13 residues. The V gene's germline CDR1 is LNHDA and CDR2 SQIVND (reference sequence). Trimming shortened V by 2 bases and J by 5 bases, and 9 bases separated the two germline ends. The CDR3 reads CASSIKSRETQYF. DNA of the CDR3: TGTGCCAGTAGTATAAAGTCACGGGAGACCCAGTACTTC.

V usage is TRBV7-9 and J usage is TRBJ1-1; the match to TRBD1 covers 9 bases. The J segment lost 4 bases and the V segment lost 4 bases, leaving 10 bases of the junction unmatched. Germline V gene lookup returns CDR1 SEHNR and CDR2 FQNEAQ (reference sequence). The CDR3 spans 16 residues. CDR3 coding DNA: TGTGCCAGCAGCTATCTACAGGGGGCAAAGGGCACTGAAGCTTTCTTT. Amino acid sequence: CASSYLQGAKGTEAFF.

The chain uses TRBV5-6 and TRBJ1-2; a weak D match, TRBD1 (6 bases). The V and J ends lost 5 bases and 4 bases respectively, with 15 bases between them. The germline V gene encodes CDR1 SGHDT and CDR2 YYEEEE. The CDR3 has 14 residues. The CDR3 nucleotides read TGTGCCAGCAGTCCAGACAGGCTTCTCTATGGCTACACCTTC. Amino acid sequence: CASSPDRLLYGYTF.

The chain is built from TRBV4-2 and TRBJ2-5, with TRBD1 matching 9 bases. Germline V gene data show CDR1 as LGHNA and CDR2 as YNFKEQ. The CDR3 loop spans 16 amino acids. Losses at the gene ends were 1 base for V and 3 bases for J; bases not matched to a gene: 6. The CDR3 is CASSQALGQGKETQYF. CDR3 DNA: TGTGCCAGCAGCCAAGCTCTGGGACAGGGTAAAGAGACCCAGTACTTC.

The genes are TRBV5-1 and TRBJ2-5; 14 nucleotides line up with TRBD2. V lost 2 bases to trimming and J lost 10 bases; unmatched junction nucleotides: 4. Germline V gene data show CDR1 as SGHRS and CDR2 as YFSETQ. The CDR3 runs 14 residues. This CDR3 reads CASSFGTSGRVQYF. CDR3 in DNA: TGCGCCAGCAGCTTTGGGACTAGCGGGAGAGTCCAGTACTTC.

This chain joins TRBV30 and TRBJ2-7, with TRBD2 matching over 12 bases. There are 17 residues in the CDR3. Trimming removed 0 bases from V and 4 bases from J; junction bases left unmatched: 10. Germline CDR1 and CDR2: GTSNPN and SVGIG (reference sequence). The CDR3 sequence: CAWSVWSSGRVGYEQYF. CDR3 bases: TGTGCCTGGAGTGTATGGTCTAGCGGGAGGGTCGGGTACGAGCAGTACTTC. Using reference TRBV30 and TRBJ2-7 for the parts outside the CDR3, the full variable domain is SQTIHQWPATLVQPVGSPLSLECTVEGTSNPNLYWYRQAAGRGLQLLFYSVGIGQISSEVPQNLSASRPQDRQFILSSKKLLLSDSGFYLCAWSVWSSGRVGYEQYFGPGTRLTVT.

The chain employs TRBV29-1 and TRBJ1-2; D gene unclear. V lost 4 bases and J lost 2, with 11 bases in between. The CDR3 sequence is 13 residues long. Germline CDR1 and CDR2: SQVTM and ANQGSEA. The CDR3 DNA sequence: TGCAGCGTTGCCCCCTACAGAAACTATGGCTACACCTTC. Its translation: CSVAPYRNYGYTF.

This clone was detected only a few times. The chain recombines TRBV2 with TRBJ1-2; D call uncertain. V lost 1 base and J lost 4, with 7 bases in between. The CDR3 is 13 amino acids. In germline, CDR1 is SNHLY, CDR2 FYNNEI. CDR3 in DNA: TGTGCCAGCAGTGAAGTTCCGGCCTATGGCTACACCTTC. It encodes CASSEVPAYGYTF. Full variable domain (rest looked up from reference TRBV2 and TRBJ1-2): EPEVTQTPSHQVTQMGQEVILRCVPISNHLYFYWYRQILGQKVEFLVSFYNNEISEKSEIFDDQFSVERPDGSNFTLKIRSTKLEDSAMYFCASSEVPAYGYTFGSGTRLTVV.

This CDR3 is CASSLLPSTGELFF. Written as DNA, the CDR3 is TGTGCCAGCAGCTTATTGCCCTCAACCGGGGAGCTGTTTTTT. The chain couples TRBV11-3 to TRBJ2-2; D gene uncertain. The CDR3 sequence is 14 residues long. CDR1 SGHNT and CDR2 YENEEA come from the germline V gene. V shed 2 bases and J shed 5 bases, with 9 bases lying between them. Using reference TRBV11-3 and TRBJ2-2 for the parts outside the CDR3, the full variable domain is EAGVVQSPRYKIIEKKQPVAFWCNPISGHNTLYWYLQNLGQGPELLIRYENEEAVDDSQLPKDRFSAERLKGVDSTLKIQPAELGDSAVYLCASSLLPSTGELFFGEGSRLTVL.

CDR3 nucleotides: TGTGCCAGCAGCGTAGGGGGGGCTAGCGGATACACAGATACGCAGTATTTT. Translated: CASSVGGASGYTDTQYF. V and J are TRBV9 and TRBJ2-3; weak D call: TRBD2 (7 bases). The ends were cut back, 0 bases at V and 2 bases at J, with 16 bases in the middle. CDR3 length: 17 amino acids. Germline V gene lookup returns CDR1 SGDLS and CDR2 YYNGEE.

The chain has TRBV6-1 and TRBJ2-6; no clear D gene. The CDR3 length is 16 residues. The V gene lost 1 base and the J gene lost 0 bases, with 7 bases spanning the gap. Germline CDR1 reads MNHNS; CDR2 reads SASEGT. CDR3 sequence (DNA): TGTGCCAGCAGTGAAGGGGGATTCTCTGGGGCCAACGTCCTGACTTTC. Translated: CASSEGGFSGANVLTF.

The chain is built from TRBV2 and TRBJ2-7, with 9 bases that match TRBD1. The CDR3 runs to 14 residues. The germline CDR1 and CDR2 sequences are SNHLY and FYNNEI. J was trimmed by 5 bases and V by 7 bases; bases with no gene match: 9. The CDR3 here is CASTPDRGFNEQYF. The CDR3 bases are TGTGCCAGCACCCCGGACAGGGGCTTTAACGAGCAGTACTTC.

This clone was observed once. The chain employs TRBV2 and TRBJ1-3; D is ambiguous. V dropped 5 bases and J dropped 4 bases, with 12 bases sitting between them. This CDR3 spans 14 amino acids. Germline CDR1 and CDR2: SNHLY and FYNNEI. CDR3 residues: CASSPPPQGNTIYF. For the CDR3, the DNA is TGTGCCAGCAGTCCCCCGCCTCAGGGAAACACCATATATTTT.

The chain recombines TRBV6-2 or TRBV6-3 with TRBJ2-7; possible D gene TRBD1, 5 bases. Trimming removed 4 bases from V and 4 bases from J, with 20 bases in between. The CDR3 is 16 amino acids. Per the germline V gene, CDR1 is MNHEY and CDR2 is SVGEGT. The CDR3 DNA reads TGTGCCAGCAGTTTCTCACCTCGACAGACCCTATACGAGCAGTACTTC. It yields the protein CASSFSPRQTLYEQYF.

V usage is TRBV29-1 and J usage is TRBJ1-1; no clear D gene. V was cut by 6 bases and J by 1 base, with 9 bases left in between. CDR1 and CDR2 from the germline V gene are SQVTM and ANQGSEA. The CDR3 loop spans 12 amino acids. The CDR3 loop is CSVGRTNTEAFF. The CDR3 coding sequence is TGCAGCGTCGGACGGACGAACACTGAAGCTTTCTTT. Filled out from reference TRBV29-1 and TRBJ1-1, the complete variable domain reads SAVISQKPSRDICQRGTSLTIQCQVDSQVTMMFWYRQQPGQSLTLIATANQGSEATYESGFVIDKFPISRPNLTFSTLTVSNMSPEDSSIYLCSVGRTNTEAFFGQGTRLTVV.

V gene TRBV2 combines with J gene TRBJ1-2; 7 bases are shared with TRBD1. The germline V gene encodes CDR1 SNHLY and CDR2 FYNNEI. This CDR3 spans 20 amino acids. Trimming removed 5 bases from V and 6 bases from J; junction bases left unmatched: 27. CDR3 sequence reads: CASSFMGQRNLFRGGNGYTF. CDR3 DNA: TGTGCCAGCAGTTTTATGGGACAGCGAAATCTATTTAGGGGCGGTAATGGCTACACCTTC. The whole variable domain, remainder taken from reference TRBV2 and TRBJ1-2, is EPEVTQTPSHQVTQMGQEVILRCVPISNHLYFYWYRQILGQKVEFLVSFYNNEISEKSEIFDDQFSVERPDGSNFTLKIRSTKLEDSAMYFCASSFMGQRNLFRGGNGYTFGSGTRLTVV.

The chain recombines TRBV7-2 with TRBJ2-7, with a weak D call TRBD2 (7 bases). Germline CDR1 reads SGHTA; CDR2 reads FQGNSA. V was pared by 5 bases and J by 0 bases, with 17 bases between. The CDR3 sequence is 16 residues long. In nucleotides, the CDR3 is TGTGCCAGCAGCCCCCGAGGGGGGAGGGGCTCCTACGAGCAGTACTTC. Translating gives CASSPRGGRGSYEQYF.

This clone was detected once. The CDR3 DNA sequence: TGTGCCAGTATGCAGGGCGGGCCGGCCGGGGAGCTGTTTTTT. It specifies CASMQGGPAGELFF. This chain connects TRBV19 to TRBJ2-2; D may match TRBD1 or TRBD2 (5 bases each). V was cut by 7 bases and J by 6 bases, with 15 bases left in between. CDR1 and CDR2 from the germline V gene are LNHDA and SQIVND (reference sequence). The CDR3 loop spans 14 amino acids.

This clone was detected only once. The genes are TRBV5-1 and TRBJ1-2; the D gene is possibly TRBD1 (6 bases). The CDR3 spans 14 residues. Per germline, CDR1 SGHRS and CDR2 YFSETQ. The V gene lost 5 bases and the J gene lost 7 bases, with 18 bases spanning the gap. Written as DNA, the CDR3 is TGCGCCAGCAGATGGACAGTTCCCGATGGTGGCTACACCTTC. Translating it yields CASRWTVPDGGYTF.

V gene TRBV7-8 combines with J gene TRBJ2-7, with a weak D call TRBD1 (5 bases). The germline CDR1 and CDR2 sequences are SGHVS and FQNEAQ. The germline V and J ends were trimmed by 5 bases and 4 bases, with 9 bases remaining between them. The CDR3 loop spans 12 amino acids. The CDR3 reads CASSAHRYEQYF. CDR3 in DNA: TGTGCCAGCAGCGCCCACAGGTACGAGCAGTACTTC.

The chain couples TRBV20-1 to TRBJ1-1; 8 bases line up with TRBD1. The germline V gene encodes CDR1 DFQATT and CDR2 SNEGSKA (reference sequence). The V and J ends lost 3 bases and 1 base, in that order; junction bases with no gene match: 4. This CDR3 is built from 14 residues. Written as DNA, the CDR3 is TGCAGTGCTAGTACCGGGACAGGGAACACTGAAGCTTTCTTT. It specifies CSASTGTGNTEAFF.

The V gene is TRBV30, the J gene TRBJ2-7, with D possibly matching TRBD2 (6 bases). There are 16 residues in the CDR3. Germline V gene sequence: CDR1 GTSNPN, CDR2 SVGIG (reference sequence). V was clipped by 3 bases and J by 0 bases, with 18 bases between them. The CDR3 loop is CAWRIGGSSRSYEQYF. In DNA form, the CDR3 reads TGTGCCTGGAGGATAGGAGGGAGTTCCCGCTCCTACGAGCAGTACTTC.

Only a few counts were recorded for this clone. V is TRBV5-1 and J is TRBJ1-1, with D possibly being TRBD1 (6 bases). There are 16 residues in the CDR3. The germline CDR1 and CDR2 sequences are SGHRS and YFSETQ. V was shortened by 0 bases and J by 0 bases, with 12 bases between the two germline ends. The chain's CDR3 is CASSLVPNRVNTEAFF. DNA for the CDR3: TGCGCCAGCAGCTTGGTACCGAACAGGGTGAACACTGAAGCTTTCTTT.